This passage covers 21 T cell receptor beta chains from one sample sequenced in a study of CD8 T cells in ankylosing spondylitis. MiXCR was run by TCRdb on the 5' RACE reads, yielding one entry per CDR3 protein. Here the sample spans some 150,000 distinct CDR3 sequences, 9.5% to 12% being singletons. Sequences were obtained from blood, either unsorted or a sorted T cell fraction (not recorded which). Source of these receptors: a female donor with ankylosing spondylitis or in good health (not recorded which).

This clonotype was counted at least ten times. This CDR3 reads CASSVDRNTEAFF. For the CDR3, the DNA is TGTGCCAGCAGCGTAGATAGGAACACTGAAGCTTTCTTT. The chain recombines TRBV7-8 with TRBJ1-1; D is unresolved. The germline V gene encodes CDR1 SGHVS and CDR2 FQNEAQ. Trimming cost V 5 bases and J 1 base, with 8 bases left between them. The CDR3 sequence is 13 residues long.

The CDR3 coding sequence is TGTGCCAGCAGGGCTCCCATGGGGCTGTTTTTT. Residues: CASRAPMGLFF. The gene calls are TRBV6-1 and TRBJ1-4; D remains unclear. CDR3 length: 11 residues. Germline V gene sequence: CDR1 MNHNS, CDR2 SASEGT. V was clipped by 6 bases and J by 14 bases, with 13 bases between them.

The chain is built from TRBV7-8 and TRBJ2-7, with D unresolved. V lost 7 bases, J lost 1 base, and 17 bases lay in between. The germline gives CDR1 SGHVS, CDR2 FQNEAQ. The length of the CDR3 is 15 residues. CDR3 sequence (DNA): TGTGCCAGCAACCCCAATTCCGGGTATTCCTACGAGCAGTACTTC. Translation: CASNPNSGYSYEQYF.

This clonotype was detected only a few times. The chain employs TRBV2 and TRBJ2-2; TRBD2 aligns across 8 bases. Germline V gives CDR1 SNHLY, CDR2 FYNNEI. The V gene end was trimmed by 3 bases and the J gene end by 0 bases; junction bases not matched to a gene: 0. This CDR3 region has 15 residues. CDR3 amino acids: CASSEGLANTGELFF. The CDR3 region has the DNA TGTGCCAGCAGTGAGGGACTAGCGAACACCGGGGAGCTGTTTTTT.

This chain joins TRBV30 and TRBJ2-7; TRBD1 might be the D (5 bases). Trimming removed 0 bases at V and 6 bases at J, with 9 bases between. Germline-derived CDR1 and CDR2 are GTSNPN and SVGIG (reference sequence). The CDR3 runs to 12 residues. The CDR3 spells CAWSVQAGEQYF. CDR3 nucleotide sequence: TGTGCCTGGAGTGTACAGGCAGGCGAGCAGTACTTC.

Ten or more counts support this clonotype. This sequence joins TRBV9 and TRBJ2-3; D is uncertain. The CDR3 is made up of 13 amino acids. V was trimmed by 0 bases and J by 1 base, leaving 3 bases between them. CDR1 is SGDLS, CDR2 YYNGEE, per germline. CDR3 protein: CASSVGGTDTQYF. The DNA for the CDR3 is TGTGCCAGCAGCGTAGGAGGCACAGATACGCAGTATTTT.

CDR3: CASSVRGALHF. As DNA, the CDR3 is TGTGCCAGCAGCGTCCGAGGGGCCCTCCACTTT. V usage is TRBV12-3 or TRBV12-4 and J usage is TRBJ1-6, with TRBD1 as a possible D gene (5 bases). The CDR3 sequence is 11 residues long. The V and J ends lost 6 bases and 14 bases respectively, with 11 bases between them.

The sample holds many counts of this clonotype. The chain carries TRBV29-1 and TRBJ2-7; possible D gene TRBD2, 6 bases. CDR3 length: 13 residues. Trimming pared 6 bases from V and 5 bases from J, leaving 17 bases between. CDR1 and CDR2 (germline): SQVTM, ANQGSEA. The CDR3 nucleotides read TGCAGCGTGGCCAGGGAGGAATTCGACGAGCAGTACTTC. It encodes CSVAREEFDEQYF.

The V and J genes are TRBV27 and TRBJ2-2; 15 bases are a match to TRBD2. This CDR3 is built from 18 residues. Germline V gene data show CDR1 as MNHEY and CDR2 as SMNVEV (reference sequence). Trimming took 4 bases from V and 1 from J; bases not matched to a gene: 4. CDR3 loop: CASSWTSGGAWNTGELFF. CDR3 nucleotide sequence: TGTGCCAGCAGTTGGACTAGCGGGGGGGCGTGGAACACCGGGGAGCTGTTTTTT.

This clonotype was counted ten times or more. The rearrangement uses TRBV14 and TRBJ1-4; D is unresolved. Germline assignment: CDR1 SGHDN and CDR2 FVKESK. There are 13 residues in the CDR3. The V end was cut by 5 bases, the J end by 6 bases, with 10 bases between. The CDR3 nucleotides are TGTGCCAGCAGCTATGCCTGGGATGAAAAACTGTTTTTT. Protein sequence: CASSYAWDEKLFF.

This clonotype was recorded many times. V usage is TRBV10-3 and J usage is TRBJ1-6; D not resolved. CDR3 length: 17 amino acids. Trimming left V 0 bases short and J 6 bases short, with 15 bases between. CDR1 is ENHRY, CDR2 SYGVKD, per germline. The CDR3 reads CAISESRQYAPNSPLHF. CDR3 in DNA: TGTGCCATCAGTGAGTCGAGGCAGTACGCTCCTAATTCACCCCTCCACTTT.

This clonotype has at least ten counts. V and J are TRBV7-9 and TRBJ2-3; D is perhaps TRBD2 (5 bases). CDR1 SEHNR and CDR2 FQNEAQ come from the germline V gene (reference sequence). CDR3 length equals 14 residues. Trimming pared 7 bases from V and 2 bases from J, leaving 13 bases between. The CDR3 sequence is CASNPGYSTDTQYF. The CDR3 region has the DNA TGTGCCAGCAACCCGGGGTATTCCACAGATACGCAGTATTTT.

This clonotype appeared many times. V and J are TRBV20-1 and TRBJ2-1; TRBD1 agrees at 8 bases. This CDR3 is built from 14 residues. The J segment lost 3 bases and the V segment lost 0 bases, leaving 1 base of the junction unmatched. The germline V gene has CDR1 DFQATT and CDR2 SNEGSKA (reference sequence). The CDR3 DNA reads TGCAGTGCTAGAGACAGGGGGCACTACAATGAGCAGTTCTTC. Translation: CSARDRGHYNEQFF.

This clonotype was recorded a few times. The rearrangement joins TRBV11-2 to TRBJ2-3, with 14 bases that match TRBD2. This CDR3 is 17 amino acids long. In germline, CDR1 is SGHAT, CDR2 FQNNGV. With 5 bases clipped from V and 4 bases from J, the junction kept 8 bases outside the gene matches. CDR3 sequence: CASSPRTSGRSSDTQYF. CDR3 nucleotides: TGTGCCAGCAGCCCACGGACTAGCGGGAGGAGTTCAGATACGCAGTATTTT.

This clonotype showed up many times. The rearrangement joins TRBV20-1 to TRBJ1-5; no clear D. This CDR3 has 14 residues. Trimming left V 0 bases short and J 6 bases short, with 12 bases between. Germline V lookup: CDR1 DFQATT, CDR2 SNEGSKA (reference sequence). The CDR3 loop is CSARDWGGGQPQHF. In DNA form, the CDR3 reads TGCAGTGCTAGAGATTGGGGAGGAGGTCAGCCCCAGCATTTT.

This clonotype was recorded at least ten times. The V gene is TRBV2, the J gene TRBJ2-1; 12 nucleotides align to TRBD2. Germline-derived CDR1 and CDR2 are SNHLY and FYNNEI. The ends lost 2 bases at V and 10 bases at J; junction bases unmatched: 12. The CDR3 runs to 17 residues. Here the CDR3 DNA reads TGTGCCAGCAGTGAATACCCCCTAGCGGGAGGGCCCTGGGAGCAGTTCTTC. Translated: CASSEYPLAGGPWEQFF.

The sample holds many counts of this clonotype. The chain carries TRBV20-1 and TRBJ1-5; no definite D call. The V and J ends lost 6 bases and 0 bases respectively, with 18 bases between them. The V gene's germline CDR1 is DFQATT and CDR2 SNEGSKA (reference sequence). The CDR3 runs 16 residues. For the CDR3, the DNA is TGCAGTGCAGCGCCCCTGGGCAGGTATAGCAATCAGCCCCAGCATTTT. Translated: CSAAPLGRYSNQPQHF.

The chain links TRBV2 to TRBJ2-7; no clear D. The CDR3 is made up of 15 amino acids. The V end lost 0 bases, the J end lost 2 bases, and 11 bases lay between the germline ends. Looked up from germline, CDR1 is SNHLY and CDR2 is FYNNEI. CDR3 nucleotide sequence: TGTGCCAGCAGTGAAGCTCTGGACGTCGCCTACGAGCAGTACTTC. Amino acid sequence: CASSEALDVAYEQYF.

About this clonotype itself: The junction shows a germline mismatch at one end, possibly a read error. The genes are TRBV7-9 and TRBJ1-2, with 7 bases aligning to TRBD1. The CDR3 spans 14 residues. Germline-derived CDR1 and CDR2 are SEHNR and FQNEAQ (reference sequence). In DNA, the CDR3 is TGTACCAGCAGACCCGGGACAGAGAACTATGGCTACACCTTC. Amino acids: CTSRPGTENYGYTF.

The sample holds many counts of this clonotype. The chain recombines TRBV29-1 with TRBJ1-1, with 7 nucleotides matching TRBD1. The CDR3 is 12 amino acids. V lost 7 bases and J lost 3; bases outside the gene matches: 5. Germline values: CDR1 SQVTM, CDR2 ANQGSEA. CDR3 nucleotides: TGCAGCGGAGGGACAGAATACACTGAAGCTTTCTTT. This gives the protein CSGGTEYTEAFF.

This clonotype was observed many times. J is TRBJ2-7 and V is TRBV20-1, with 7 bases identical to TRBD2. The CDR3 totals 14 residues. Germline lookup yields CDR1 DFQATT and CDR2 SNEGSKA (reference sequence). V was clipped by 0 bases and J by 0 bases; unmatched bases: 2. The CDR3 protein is CSAREGGVSYEQYF. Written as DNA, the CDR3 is TGCAGTGCTAGAGAGGGGGGGGTCTCCTACGAGCAGTACTTC.